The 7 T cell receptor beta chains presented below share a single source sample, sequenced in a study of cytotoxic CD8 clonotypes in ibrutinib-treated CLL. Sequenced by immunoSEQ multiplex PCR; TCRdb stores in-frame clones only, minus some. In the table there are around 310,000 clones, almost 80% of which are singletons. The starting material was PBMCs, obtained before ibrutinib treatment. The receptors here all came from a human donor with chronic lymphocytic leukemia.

This chain's CDR3 is CSVEASGAGANVLTF. The DNA of the CDR3 is TGCAGCGTTGAAGCAAGCGGGGCTGGGGCCAACGTCCTGACTTTC. This chain uses TRBV29-1 with TRBJ2-6; TRBD2 matches 7 bases. V dropped 1 base and J dropped 2; count of bases not matched to a gene: 2. This CDR3 region has 15 residues. Germline CDR1 reads SQVTM; CDR2 reads ANQGSEA.

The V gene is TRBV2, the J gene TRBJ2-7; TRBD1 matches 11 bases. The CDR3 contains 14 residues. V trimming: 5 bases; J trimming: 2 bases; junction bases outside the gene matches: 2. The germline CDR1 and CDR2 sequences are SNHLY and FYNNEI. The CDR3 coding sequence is TGTGCCAGCAGTCGGACAGGGGGCCCCTACGAGCAGTACTTC. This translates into CASSRTGGPYEQYF.

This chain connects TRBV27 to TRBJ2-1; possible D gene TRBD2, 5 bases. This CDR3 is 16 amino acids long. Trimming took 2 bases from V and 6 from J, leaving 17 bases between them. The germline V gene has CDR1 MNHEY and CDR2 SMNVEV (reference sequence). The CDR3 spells CASSLIFGVIRNEQFF. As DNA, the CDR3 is TGTGCCAGCAGTTTAATTTTCGGGGTCATTCGCAATGAGCAGTTCTTC.

The CDR3 coding sequence is TGTGCCAGCAGTTATTCTGGGCCCCAGCATTTT. Translated: CASSYSGPQHF. This chain links TRBV6-5 with TRBJ1-5; D ambiguous. Trimming cost V 3 bases and J 9 bases, with 6 bases left between them. The CDR3 sequence is 11 residues long. The V gene's germline CDR1 is MNHEY and CDR2 SVGAGI.

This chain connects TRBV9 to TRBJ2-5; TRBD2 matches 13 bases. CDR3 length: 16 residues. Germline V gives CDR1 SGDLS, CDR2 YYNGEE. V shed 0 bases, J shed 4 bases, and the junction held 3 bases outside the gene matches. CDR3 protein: CASSVGTSGSGETQYF. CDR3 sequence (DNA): TGTGCCAGCAGCGTAGGGACTAGCGGGAGTGGAGAGACCCAGTACTTC.

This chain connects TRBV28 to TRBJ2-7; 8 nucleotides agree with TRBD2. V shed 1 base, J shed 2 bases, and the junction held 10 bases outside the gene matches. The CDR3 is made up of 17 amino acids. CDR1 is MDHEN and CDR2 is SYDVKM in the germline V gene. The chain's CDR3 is CASSLSLGVAGTYEQYF. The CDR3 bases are TGTGCCAGCAGTTTATCCCTTGGGGTAGCGGGGACCTACGAGCAGTACTTC.

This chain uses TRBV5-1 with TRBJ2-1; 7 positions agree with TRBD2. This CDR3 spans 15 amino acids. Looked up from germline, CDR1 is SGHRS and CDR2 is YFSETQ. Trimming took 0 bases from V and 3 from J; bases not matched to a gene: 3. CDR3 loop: CASSLASGLYNEQFF. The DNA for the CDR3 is TGCGCCAGCAGCTTGGCTAGCGGACTCTACAATGAGCAGTTCTTC.